The entry below describes one T cell receptor (beta chain). This receptor's antigen is unknown. Base qualities are not provided; no much larger clone lies one nucleotide away. TCRdb lists the instrument as Illumina NovaSeq 6000. TCR cDNA was synthesized by 5'RACE template switching, through which a universal primer site and unique molecular identifiers were introduced. Priming of cDNA synthesis was performed from both the TCR alpha and TCR beta constant segments. Libraries were amplified in two PCR steps, with sample barcodes and sequencing adapters added in the second step. Sequencing of the libraries was done on either Illumina HiSeq 2500 (2x100 bp) or NovaSeq (2x150 bp). Regarding the original processing steps: MIGEC was used to demultiplex reads and collapse the reads into UMI consensus sequences, and MiXCR was used for V(D)J alignment. Vaccine-responding clonotypes were identified with edgeR using replicate PBMC samples, with FDR below 0.01 and a log2 fold change above 5 up to day 15 being required. Bulk clonotypes were assigned CD4 or CD8 identity according to which sequenced CD4 or CD8 repertoire held them at higher abundance. Starting from the raw public reads, TCRdb applied fastp trimming at Q25, assembled clones with MiXCR and retained in-frame beta chains. For every CDR3 protein sequence, its rows merge into one entry that carries the most common genes and DNA. The V and J calls were determined by TCRdb, not by the authors. Recorded for this sample are approximately 170,000 distinct CDR3 sequences; approximately 9.9% of them occurred a single time. 36% of the sample is taken by the ten largest.

What this sample's treatment or condition label stands for: live attenuated yellow fever vaccine strain. PBMCs were isolated from peripheral blood using a standard Ficoll-Paque protocol. CD4 and CD8 T-cell fractions were isolated with Dynabeads CD4 and CD8 positive selection kits. TriZol was used to extract RNA from bulk PBMCs, from CD4 and CD8 fractions, and from dextramer-positive and dextramer-negative fractions. The germline V gene (reference sequence) sets CDR1 to LNHDA and CDR2 to SQIVND. The CDR3 sequence holds 15 residues, the cysteine and phenylalanine included. The read is trimmed to its CDR3 DNA, 45 bases read in frame from base 1. V is cut by 3 bases and J by 2 bases, and the space between the germline ends is 8 bases. The data derive from a study of T cells after yellow fever vaccination (dated 2019 in TCRdb). Turning to the overall study: The SMART-Seq v4 Ultra Low Input RNA kit was used to prepare libraries from fractions with low cell numbers. To track T-cell clones before and after primary and booster YFV17D yellow fever vaccination, bulk TCR alpha and beta repertoires were sequenced longitudinally. Two healthy male donors, one aged 18 to 29 and one aged 30 to 40 years, made up the cohort. Bulk PBMC replicates and cell subsets were isolated from blood drawn at multiple timepoints before and after both primary and secondary immunization. On the study overall, not on this receptor specifically: Computational filtering was needed because FACS-sorted repertoires could contain abundant contaminating clonotypes from the bulk population. The secondary T-cell response was weaker than the primary response but faster, peaking on day 5 instead of day 15. After the booster, most of the clones that had expanded following primary vaccination were detected again (just under 97% of CD4 and roughly 90% of CD8), which suggests that memory was broadly maintained. A small share of clonotypes was detected in both CD4 and CD8 compartments, with the overlap likely arising from convergent recombination. The study included only a couple of donors, which limits how far the findings can be generalized.

The clonotype was recovered from a man aged 18 to 29 who received the YFV17D yellow fever vaccine. Rearrangement joined TRBV19 to TRBJ2-6, with no D gene named confidently. Sequences were derived from CD8+ T cells sorted from PBMCs, sampled 15 days after the yellow fever booster vaccination. The CDR3 region has the sequence CASSIGHTGANVLTF. The DNA sequence is given as TGTGCCAGTAGTATTGGGCATACTGGGGCCAACGTCCTGACTTTC.